The T cell receptor (beta chain) described here comes from a study of Ad26.COV2.S vaccination and SARS-CoV-2 variants. Treatment denoted: around 19 received Ad26.COV2.S at low or high dose, single or two shots; about five received placebo; per-sample allocation not given. Material that was analyzed had been drawn on day 63 after the first vaccine or placebo injection. The individual, an adult aged 18-55 years, was a donor in Boston. An Ad26 vector expressing Wuhan-strain SARS-CoV-2 spike constituted the vaccine. As to this clone: Antigen specificity is unknown.

The study's findings and limits: Spike-specific CD8+ and CD4+ T cell responses reportedly showed substantial breadth after vaccination.

Trimming stripped 5 bases from V and 5 bases from J, with 16 bases between. This CDR3 comprises 14 residues. Germline values: CDR1 PRHDT, CDR2 FYEKMQ (reference sequence). Using immunoSEQ multiplex PCR, the repertoire was profiled, and TCRdb retains in-frame clones only, with some absent. The sample lists 450,000 to 550,000 clones; roughly nine tenths were seen once. The clonotype was recovered from a person aged 18-60 years who received the Ad26.COV2.S COVID-19 vaccine or a placebo. V is TRBV13 and J is TRBJ2-7; D not certain. Here the sequenced sample was peripheral blood, taken in a trial of Ad26.COV2.S vaccine versus placebo. Here the CDR3 reads CASSPWLLVDEQYF. DNA for the CDR3: TGTGCCAGCAGCCCCTGGCTTCTTGTGGACGAGCAGTACTTC.